The present T cell receptor (beta chain) was sequenced within a study of beta chain features in type 1 diabetes. Overall study: All samples together contributed some 100,000,000 sorted cells for examination.

Every isolated RNA sample was fully reverse transcribed, so sequencing captured expressed TCRB transcripts. The protocol was immunoSEQ multiplex PCR, while the TCRdb copy is restricted to in-frame clones and leaves out a portion. The sample carries more than 350,000 clones, approximately 10% recorded once. General observations from the study: More deletions and fewer insertions at VDJ junctions were found in patients with type 1 diabetes.

For this clone: Its antigen is still unknown.

The single heparinised draw taken from each donor contained about 100 mL of blood on average. The germline CDR1 and CDR2 sequences are ENHRY and SYGVKD. CDR3 length: 12 residues. This clonotype originated in a young woman in good health. Sequencing was carried out using naive CD4+ T cells from blood. This chain uses TRBV10-3 with TRBJ2-5, with unresolved D. The J call is doubtful: the DNA matches TRBJ2-7 better. CDR3 sequence (DNA): TGTGCCATCAGTGAGACAGCCTACGAGCAGTACTTC. It encodes CAISETAYEQYF.